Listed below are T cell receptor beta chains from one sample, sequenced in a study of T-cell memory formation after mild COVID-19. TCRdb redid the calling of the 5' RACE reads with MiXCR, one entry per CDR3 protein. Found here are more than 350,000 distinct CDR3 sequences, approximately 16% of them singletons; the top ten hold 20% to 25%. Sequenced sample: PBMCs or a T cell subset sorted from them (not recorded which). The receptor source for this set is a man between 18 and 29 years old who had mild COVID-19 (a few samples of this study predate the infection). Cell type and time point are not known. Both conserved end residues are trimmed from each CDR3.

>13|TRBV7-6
ASSWGAGPRETQY
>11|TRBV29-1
SADRGVGETQY
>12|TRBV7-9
ASSSRGEYTEAF
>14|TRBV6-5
ASSYRAVTNTGELF
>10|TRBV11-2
ASSLERNEQY
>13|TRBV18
ASSQRHRGQGTQY
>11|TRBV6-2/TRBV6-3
ASSSTAVYGYT
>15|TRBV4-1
ASSQEDQGVRMNGYT
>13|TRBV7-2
ASSLVRIAGTEAF
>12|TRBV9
ASSVWGEDQPQH
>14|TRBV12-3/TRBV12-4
ASSSRDRASSYEQY
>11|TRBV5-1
ASSLAGTNEQF
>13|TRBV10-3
AIRRLAGSQETQY
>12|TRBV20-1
SADSGGAGETQY
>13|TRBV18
ASSLATGGLNEQY
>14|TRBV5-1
ASSPDRGNGANVLT
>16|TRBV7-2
ASRVGVTQGPSYNEQF
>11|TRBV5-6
ASSAAGSHTQY
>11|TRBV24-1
ATRGTGEMGQY
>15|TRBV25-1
ASSPATGRGGTDTQY
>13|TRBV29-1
SVAEGQGKGQPQH
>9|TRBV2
ASSEIDGYT
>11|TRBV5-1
ASSTGLAGELF
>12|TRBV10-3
AISELAGTGELF
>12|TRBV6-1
ASSAWGIEETQY
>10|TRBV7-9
ASSHRYYEQY
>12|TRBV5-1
ASSSLGETGELF
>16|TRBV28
ASSFNPVSYSSYNEQF
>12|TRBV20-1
SARDRSLANEQF
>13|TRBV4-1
ASSREDSSGNTIY
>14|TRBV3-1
ASSRGTATFTDTQY
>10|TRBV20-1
SATTSVETQY
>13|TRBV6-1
ASSESAGGQETQY
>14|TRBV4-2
ASSQEARGGTDTQY
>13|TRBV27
ASSLAGTSNQPQH
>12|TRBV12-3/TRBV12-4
ASSSRARSYEQY
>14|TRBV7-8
ASSSRTSGELGEQF
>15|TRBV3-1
ASSQGDGVLGTDTQY
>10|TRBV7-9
ASSGRDSEQF
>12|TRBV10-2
ASSESANTGELF
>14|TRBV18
ASSPTGHANTGELF
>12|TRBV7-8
ASSTNYGQETQY
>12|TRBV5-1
ASRRVAAEWAQY
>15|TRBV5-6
ASSHRDRDYSNQPQH
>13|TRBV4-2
ASSAGTSSTDTQY
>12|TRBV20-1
SARATGFGSPLH
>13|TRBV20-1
SAPAGGSYQETQY
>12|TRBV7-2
ASSLGPLNYGYT
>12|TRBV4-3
ASSQMGRTDTQY